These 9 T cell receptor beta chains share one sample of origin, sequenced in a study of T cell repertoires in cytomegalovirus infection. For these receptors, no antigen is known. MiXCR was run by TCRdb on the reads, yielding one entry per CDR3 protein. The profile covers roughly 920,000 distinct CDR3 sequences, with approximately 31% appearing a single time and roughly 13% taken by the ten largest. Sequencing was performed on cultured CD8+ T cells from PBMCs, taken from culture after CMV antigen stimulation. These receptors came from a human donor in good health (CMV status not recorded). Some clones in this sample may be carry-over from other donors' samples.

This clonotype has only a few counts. The CDR3 DNA is TGTGCCAGCAGTTCCCGCAGGGTGAACTATGGCTACACCTTC. Translation gives CASSSRRVNYGYTF. This sequence joins TRBV6-5 and TRBJ1-2; D possibly corresponds to TRBD1 (5 bases). Trimming took off 4 bases at V and 2 bases at J, with 11 bases between the two ends. CDR3 length: 14 amino acids. Germline CDR1 MNHEY, CDR2 SVGAGI.

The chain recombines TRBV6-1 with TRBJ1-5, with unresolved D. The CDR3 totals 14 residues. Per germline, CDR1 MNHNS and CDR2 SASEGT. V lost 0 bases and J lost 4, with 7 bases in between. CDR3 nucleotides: TGTGCCAGCAGTGAAGCCCCTAGAAATCAGCCCCAGCATTTT. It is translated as CASSEAPRNQPQHF.

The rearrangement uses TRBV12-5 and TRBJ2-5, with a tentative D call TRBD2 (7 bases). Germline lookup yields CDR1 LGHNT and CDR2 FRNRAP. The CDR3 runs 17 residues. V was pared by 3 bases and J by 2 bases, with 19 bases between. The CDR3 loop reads CASGFTGGGARQETQYF. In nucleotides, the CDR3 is TGTGCTAGTGGTTTTACAGGAGGGGGGGCGAGGCAAGAGACCCAGTACTTC.

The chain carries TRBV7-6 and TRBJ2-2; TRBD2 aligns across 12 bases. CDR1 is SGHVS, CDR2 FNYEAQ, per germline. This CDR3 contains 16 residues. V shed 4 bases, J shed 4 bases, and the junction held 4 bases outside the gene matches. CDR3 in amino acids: CASSYGLAGTTGELFF. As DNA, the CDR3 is TGTGCCAGCAGCTACGGACTAGCGGGGACCACCGGGGAGCTGTTTTTT.

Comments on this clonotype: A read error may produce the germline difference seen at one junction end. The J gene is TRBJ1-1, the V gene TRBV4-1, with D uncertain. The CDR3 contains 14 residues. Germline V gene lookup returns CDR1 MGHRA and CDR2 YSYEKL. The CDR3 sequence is CASSQGGDFGEAFF. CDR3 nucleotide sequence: TGTGCCAGCAGCCAAGGAGGTGATTTCGGTGAAGCTTTCTTT.

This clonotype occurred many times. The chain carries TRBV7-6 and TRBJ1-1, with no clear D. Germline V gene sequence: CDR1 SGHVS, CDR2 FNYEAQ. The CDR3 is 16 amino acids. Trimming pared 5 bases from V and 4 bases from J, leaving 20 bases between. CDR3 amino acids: CASSPLERPQGTEAFF. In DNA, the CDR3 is TGTGCCAGCAGCCCCTTAGAGCGGCCTCAAGGCACTGAAGCTTTCTTT.

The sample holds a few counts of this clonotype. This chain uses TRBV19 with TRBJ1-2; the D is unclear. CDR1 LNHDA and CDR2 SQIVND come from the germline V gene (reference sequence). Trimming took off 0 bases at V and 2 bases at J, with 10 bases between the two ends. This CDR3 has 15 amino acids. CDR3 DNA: TGTGCCAGTAGTATAGAAGGCACGCCCAACTATGGCTACACCTTC. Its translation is CASSIEGTPNYGYTF.

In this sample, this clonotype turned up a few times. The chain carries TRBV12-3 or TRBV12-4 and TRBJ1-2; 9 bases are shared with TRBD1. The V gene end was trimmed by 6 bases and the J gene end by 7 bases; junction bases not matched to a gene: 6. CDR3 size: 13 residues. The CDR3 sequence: CASSRTGVGGYTF. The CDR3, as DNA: TGTGCCAGCAGCCGGACAGGGGTTGGTGGCTACACCTTC.

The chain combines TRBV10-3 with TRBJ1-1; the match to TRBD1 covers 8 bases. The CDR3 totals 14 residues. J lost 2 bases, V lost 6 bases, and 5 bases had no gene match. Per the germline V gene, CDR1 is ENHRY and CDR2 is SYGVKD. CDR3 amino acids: CAISVQGANTEAFF. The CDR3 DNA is TGTGCCATCAGCGTTCAGGGGGCCAACACTGAAGCTTTCTTT.